Shown below are 9 T cell receptor beta chains from a single sample sequenced in a study of cytotoxic CD8 clonotypes in ibrutinib-treated CLL. Sequenced by immunoSEQ multiplex PCR; TCRdb stores in-frame clones only, minus some. The profile shows more than 150,000 clones, over 60% of them singletons. The sample was PBMCs, taken after 24 months of ibrutinib treatment. Receptors were obtained from a human donor with chronic lymphocytic leukemia.

This chain connects TRBV27 to TRBJ1-2; D gene uncertain. Trimming shortened V by 2 bases and J by 5 bases, and 24 bases separated the two germline ends. Germline values: CDR1 MNHEY, CDR2 SMNVEV (reference sequence). The CDR3 totals 18 residues. In nucleotides, the CDR3 is TGTGCCAGCAGTTTAGGCCCCGAGGCCTTCTTAATGGGGTATGGCTACACCTTC. It translates to CASSLGPEAFLMGYGYTF.

The DNA of the CDR3 is TGTGCCAGCAGGGGGGACAGGGGGCTGTACGAGCAGTACTTC. It translates to CASRGDRGLYEQYF. V is TRBV28 and J is TRBJ2-7, with 12 bases identical to TRBD1. J lost 4 bases, V lost 6 bases, and 4 bases had no gene match. Germline values: CDR1 MDHEN, CDR2 SYDVKM. This CDR3 region has 14 residues. Full variable domain (outside the CDR3, taken from reference TRBV28 and TRBJ2-7): DVKVTQSSRYLVKRTGEKVFLECVQDMDHENMFWYRQDPGLGLRLIYFSYDVKMKEKGDIPEGYSVSREKKERFSLILESASTNQTSMYLCASRGDRGLYEQYFGPGTRLTVT.

The chain uses TRBV10-1 and TRBJ2-3; TRBD1 or TRBD2 may be the D gene (6 bases each). V lost 7 bases, J lost 5 bases, and 13 bases lay in between. Germline assignment: CDR1 WNHNN and CDR2 SYGVQD (reference sequence). The CDR3 extends over 13 amino acids. The CDR3 DNA follows: TGCGCCAGCAACAAGAGGGGGGAAGATACGCAGTATTTT. Residues: CASNKRGEDTQYF.

The V call is TRBV27, the J call TRBJ2-7; D is possibly TRBD1 (5 bases). V was pared by 7 bases and J by 3 bases, with 16 bases between. The germline gives CDR1 MNHEY, CDR2 SMNVEV (reference sequence). The CDR3 spans 14 residues. CDR3 in DNA: TGTGCCAGCAAAGCGTCAGGGAAGCGCTACGAGCAGTACTTC. Its protein is CASKASGKRYEQYF.

The V call is TRBV6-5, the J call TRBJ2-1; 7 nucleotides line up with TRBD1. The CDR3 runs to 14 residues. V was clipped by 6 bases and J by 5 bases; unmatched bases: 7. Germline V gene sequence: CDR1 MNHEY, CDR2 SVGAGI. The CDR3 DNA reads TGTGCCAGCAGCCGAGGGACAGTTAACAATGAGCAGTTCTTC. The encoded protein is CASSRGTVNNEQFF.

The rearrangement joins TRBV5-1 to TRBJ2-2; 11 nucleotides line up with TRBD1. CDR1 and CDR2 (germline): SGHRS, YFSETQ. The V gene end was trimmed by 3 bases and the J gene end by 5 bases; junction bases not matched to a gene: 6. The CDR3 consists of 16 residues. CDR3 DNA sequence: TGCGCCAGCAGCTGGACAGGGGGCGAGGGGACCGGGGAGCTGTTTTTT. Translated: CASSWTGGEGTGELFF.

In this sample, this clone turned up a few times. V and J are TRBV2 and TRBJ1-2; tentatively, D is TRBD1 (6 bases). V dropped 7 bases and J dropped 4 bases, with 13 bases sitting between them. The CDR3 is made up of 13 amino acids. Germline CDR1 reads SNHLY; CDR2 reads FYNNEI. CDR3 residues: CASTPTGTYGYTF. DNA for the CDR3: TGTGCCAGCACCCCTACAGGGACCTATGGCTACACCTTC.

This clone was picked up a small number of times. The rearrangement joins TRBV14 to TRBJ2-5; 7 bases match TRBD1. This CDR3 spans 13 amino acids. Per germline, CDR1 SGHDN and CDR2 FVKESK. Germline trimming cut 4 bases from V and 5 bases from J; bases unmatched to any gene: 4. The CDR3, as DNA: TGTGCCAGCAGCCGAGGGGGCGAGGAGACCCAGTACTTC. This codes for CASSRGGEETQYF.

The chain combines TRBV18 with TRBJ1-5; TRBD1 matches 7 bases. CDR3 length: 16 residues. Germline-derived CDR1 and CDR2 are KGHSH and LQKENI. Trimming removed 6 bases from V and 0 bases from J; junction bases left unmatched: 8. CDR3 nucleotide sequence: TGTGCCAGCTCCCTATATGGGACAGCTAGCAATCAGCCCCAGCATTTT. Translated, it gives CASSLYGTASNQPQHF.